These 31 T cell receptor beta chains were all obtained from the same sample, sequenced in a study of blood T cells in healthy people across ages. Combining a sample-barcoded 5' primer with a J-beta primer mix, a second PCR ran for roughly 6 to 11 cycles. TCRdb used MiXCR to reprocess the 5' RACE reads, holding one entry per CDR3 protein. Of 550,000 to 750,000 distinct CDR3 sequences in the sample, more than 20% were seen once. The sample comprised blood. The receptors shown here come from a man in his 70s in good health.

V usage is TRBV3-1 and J usage is TRBJ1-4; TRBD1 matches 7 bases. The germline V gene has CDR1 LGHDT and CDR2 YNNKEL (reference sequence). The CDR3 totals 12 residues. V trimming: 5 bases; J trimming: 14 bases; junction bases outside the gene matches: 8. The CDR3: CASSMTGRNLFF. Here the CDR3 DNA reads TGTGCCAGCAGCATGACAGGGAGGAACCTGTTTTTT.

The gene calls are TRBV6-1 and TRBJ1-3; 9 positions match TRBD1. The V segment lost 5 bases and the J segment 9 bases; nucleotides outside the gene matches: 20. This CDR3 comprises 18 residues. Germline CDR1 and CDR2: MNHNS and SASEGT. CDR3 residues: CASSPDRGRGGVWGTIYF. CDR3 nucleotide sequence: TGTGCCAGCAGTCCGGACAGGGGCCGCGGTGGGGTTTGGGGCACCATATATTTT.

This clonotype was recorded a few times. The chain carries TRBV21-1 and TRBJ2-1; the table assigns TRBD1, which was not confirmed against the DNA. TRBV21-1 counts as a pseudogene. The CDR3 runs 17 residues. The CDR3 spells CASTSPVSWSSYNEQFF. DNA for the CDR3: TGTGCCAGCACCTCCCCTGTGAGCTGGAGCTCCTACAATGAGCAGTTCTTC.

At least ten counts were recorded for this clonotype. V and J are TRBV7-2 and TRBJ2-2; D remains ambiguous. The germline V gene has CDR1 SGHTA and CDR2 FQGNSA. The CDR3 sequence is 13 residues long. V was cut by 3 bases and J by 5 bases, with 7 bases left in between. CDR3 in DNA: TGTGCCAGCAGCTTGCAGGAGACCGGGGAGCTGTTTTTT. The encoded protein is CASSLQETGELFF.

This clonotype has ten or more counts. The chain combines TRBV7-9 with TRBJ2-5; no definite D call. The better agreement between TRBJ2-7 and the DNA end casts doubt on the J call. The CDR3 covers 15 residues. Per the germline V gene, CDR1 is SEHNR and CDR2 is FQNEAQ (reference sequence). CDR3 in amino acids: CASSLSNGVSYEQYF. DNA of the CDR3: TGTGCCAGCAGCTTAAGTAATGGCGTTTCCTACGAGCAGTACTTC.

Turning to this clonotype: One junction end disagrees with the germline gene, perhaps due to a read error. This sequence joins TRBV9 and TRBJ2-1, with D hard to call. Per the germline V gene, CDR1 is SGDLS and CDR2 is YYNGEE. The CDR3 length is 13 residues. The CDR3 loop reads CANSPRMNNEQFF. CDR3 DNA sequence: TGTGCCAACAGCCCCAGGATGAACAATGAGCAGTTCTTC.

Only a few counts were recorded for this clonotype. The chain recombines TRBV20-1 with TRBJ2-7; 11 nucleotides agree with TRBD2. The CDR3 consists of 14 residues. CDR1 is DFQATT, CDR2 SNEGSKA, per germline (reference sequence). V trimming: 6 bases; J trimming: 4 bases; junction bases outside the gene matches: 8. Written as DNA, the CDR3 is TGCAGTGCACTGACTAGCGGGGAGGGGTACGAGCAGTACTTC. Translating gives CSALTSGEGYEQYF.

This chain links TRBV27 with TRBJ1-2; D unclear. V dropped 5 bases and J dropped 6 bases, with 13 bases sitting between them. Germline lookup yields CDR1 MNHEY and CDR2 SMNVEV (reference sequence). The CDR3 is 13 residues long. The CDR3 loop is CASSPGILDGYTF. The CDR3 DNA follows: TGTGCCAGCAGTCCCGGCATTCTTGATGGCTACACCTTC.

This chain connects TRBV5-5 to TRBJ2-7, with a tentative D call TRBD1 (7 bases). The germline gives CDR1 SGHKS, CDR2 YYEKEE (reference sequence). Trimming took 4 bases from V and 4 from J, leaving 21 bases between them. CDR3 size: 16 residues. DNA for the CDR3: TGTGCCAGCAGCCTCTCCGTGGGCAGGGGGGATTACGAGCAGTACTTC. As protein: CASSLSVGRGDYEQYF.

The V gene is TRBV11-2, the J gene TRBJ1-2; D is unclear. This CDR3 contains 13 residues. Germline loops: CDR1 SGHAT, CDR2 FQNNGV. V was pared by 0 bases and J by 7 bases, with 9 bases between. The CDR3 coding sequence is TGTGCCAGCAGCTTAGATGAGACCGGTGGCTACACCTTC. It is translated as CASSLDETGGYTF.

This clonotype was seen more than once but under ten times. The chain employs TRBV11-2 and TRBJ1-1, with D tentatively TRBD1 (5 bases). This CDR3 comprises 15 residues. V lost 1 base and J 5 bases, leaving 14 bases between the germline ends. Germline lookup yields CDR1 SGHAT and CDR2 FQNNGV. Here the CDR3 reads CASSLGGIKGTEAFF. The CDR3 nucleotides read TGTGCCAGCAGCTTAGGTGGGATTAAGGGGACTGAAGCTTTCTTT.

In this sample, this clonotype turned up a few times. This chain uses TRBV7-2 with TRBJ2-1; 10 nucleotides line up with TRBD1. Trimming at V came to 0 bases and at J to 8 bases, leaving 7 bases not matched to a gene. Germline CDR1 is SGHTA and CDR2 is FQGNSA. The CDR3 totals 16 residues. The CDR3 is CASSLAWDRGRYEQFF. DNA of the CDR3: TGTGCCAGCAGCTTAGCATGGGACAGGGGTCGGTATGAGCAGTTCTTC.

This clonotype turned up a few times. CDR3 sequence (DNA): TGCGCCAGCAGTCTACTAGCGGAGGGGTCCTACGAGCAGTACTTC. Protein: CASSLLAEGSYEQYF. This chain uses TRBV4-1 with TRBJ2-5; 8 bases match TRBD2. Gene TRBJ2-7 matches the end of the DNA better, so the J call may be wrong. CDR1 is MGHRA, CDR2 YSYEKL, per germline. The CDR3 runs to 15 residues.

This chain uses TRBV12-3 or TRBV12-4 with TRBJ1-1, with 9 bases that match TRBD1. The CDR3 has 13 residues. Losses at the gene ends were 6 bases for V and 6 bases for J; bases not matched to a gene: 5. The DNA for the CDR3 is TGTGCCAGCAGCAGGGACAGGGAGGCTGAAGCTTTCTTT. Its protein is CASSRDREAEAFF.

Ten or more counts support this clonotype. V is TRBV3-1 and J is TRBJ2-1, with 8 bases identical to TRBD2. The CDR3 consists of 15 residues. Germline values: CDR1 LGHDT, CDR2 YNNKEL (reference sequence). Unmatched junction bases numbered 8, after V lost 1 base and J lost 9 bases. The CDR3 region has the DNA TGTGCCAGCAGCCAAGCGCGGACTAGCAGAATTGAGCAGTTCTTC. As protein: CASSQARTSRIEQFF.

The genes are TRBV28 and TRBJ1-5; D unresolved. The CDR3 runs 13 residues. CDR1 is MDHEN and CDR2 is SYDVKM in the germline V gene. V was pared by 8 bases and J by 0 bases, with 8 bases between. In nucleotides, the CDR3 is TGTGCCAGCTGGGCAAATAGCAATCAGCCCCAGCATTTT. This gives the protein CASWANSNQPQHF. Full variable domain (rest looked up from reference TRBV28 and TRBJ1-5): DVKVTQSSRYLVKRTGEKVFLECVQDMDHENMFWYRQDPGLGLRLIYFSYDVKMKEKGDIPEGYSVSREKKERFSLILESASTNQTSMYLCASWANSNQPQHFGDGTRLSIL.

The CDR3 region has the DNA TGTGCCAGCAGTGAGGGGGGACAGGGACAAGAGACCCAGTACTTC. Its protein is CASSEGGQGQETQYF. The chain carries TRBV25-1 and TRBJ2-5; 9 nucleotides line up with TRBD1. The CDR3 is made up of 15 amino acids. Germline CDR1 MGHDK, CDR2 SYGVNS. The J segment lost 2 bases and the V segment lost 3 bases, leaving 4 bases of the junction unmatched.

A remark on this clonotype: The germline gene is not matched at one end of the junction; a read error may be the cause. The V and J genes are TRBV20-1 and TRBJ2-5, with 9 bases fitting TRBD1. Germline V gene sequence: CDR1 DFQATT, CDR2 SNEGSKA (reference sequence). The length of the CDR3 is 15 residues. The DNA for the CDR3 is TGCAGTGTATCAGAACAGGGGGCTGGGAGAGAGGCCCAGTACTTC. It yields the protein CSVSEQGAGREAQYF.

This clonotype was counted a single time. The genes are TRBV5-6 and TRBJ2-1; D unresolved. V dropped 1 base and J dropped 5 bases, with 10 bases sitting between them. The CDR3 has 14 amino acids. The germline CDR1 and CDR2 sequences are SGHDT and YYEEEE. The DNA for the CDR3 is TGTGCCAGCAGCTTGAGCGATTCCAACAATGAGCAGTTCTTC. Protein sequence: CASSLSDSNNEQFF.

The chain combines TRBV20-1 with TRBJ2-1; maybe TRBD2 (6 bases). CDR1 and CDR2 from the germline V gene are DFQATT and SNEGSKA (reference sequence). V was pared by 4 bases and J by 10 bases, with 20 bases between. This CDR3 comprises 14 residues. As DNA, the CDR3 is TGCAGTGCTACCAAAACCGGCCGGGACTCGGAGCAGTTCTTC. Protein: CSATKTGRDSEQFF.

The rearrangement uses TRBV4-1 and TRBJ1-3; D is unresolved. Germline V gene sequence: CDR1 MGHRA, CDR2 YSYEKL. The V end lost 4 bases, the J end lost 0 bases, and 10 bases lay between the germline ends. CDR3 length: 15 residues. The DNA for the CDR3 is TGCGCCAGCAGCCCAGGAGGGTACTCTGGAAACACCATATATTTT. Amino acid sequence: CASSPGGYSGNTIYF.

This clonotype was counted a single time. The genes are TRBV5-1 and TRBJ2-3; 7 bases fit TRBD2. The CDR3 contains 13 residues. Losses at the gene ends were 6 bases for V and 1 base for J; bases not matched to a gene: 2. The V gene's germline CDR1 is SGHRS and CDR2 YFSETQ. Here the CDR3 reads CASKREGTDTQYF. The DNA of the CDR3 is TGCGCCAGCAAGCGGGAAGGCACAGATACGCAGTATTTT.

The chain recombines TRBV20-1 with TRBJ2-4; no clear D. V shed 6 bases and J shed 0 bases, with 6 bases lying between them. The CDR3 loop spans 12 amino acids. CDR1 is DFQATT, CDR2 SNEGSKA, per germline (reference sequence). CDR3 region: CSASIAKNIQYF. CDR3 nucleotide sequence: TGCAGTGCATCGATAGCCAAAAACATTCAGTACTTC.

V gene TRBV15 combines with J gene TRBJ1-1; 7 bases agree with TRBD1. J gave up 1 base and V 1 base, and 3 bases lay outside the gene matches. The length of the CDR3 is 15 residues. The germline gives CDR1 LNHNV, CDR2 YYDKDF (reference sequence). The CDR3 is CATSRGGTANTEAFF. The CDR3 DNA sequence: TGTGCCACCAGCAGAGGTGGGACAGCGAACACTGAAGCTTTCTTT.

In this sample, this clonotype turned up a few times. V gene TRBV7-9 combines with J gene TRBJ2-1; TRBD1 is a possible D gene (5 bases). TRBJ2-7 explains the end of the DNA better; the J call may be wrong. Germline CDR1 reads SEHNR; CDR2 reads FQNEAQ (reference sequence). The CDR3 sequence is 12 residues long. CDR3 residues: CASSWQGYEQYF. CDR3 coding DNA: TGTGCCAGCAGCTGGCAGGGTTACGAGCAGTACTTC.

The chain carries TRBV18 and TRBJ2-3; 8 bases align to TRBD1. The CDR3 covers 16 residues. After removal of 1 base from V and 3 bases from J, the junction contained 6 bases not matched to a gene. Per germline, CDR1 KGHSH and CDR2 LQKENI. The CDR3 loop is CASSPLGNRGTDTQYF. CDR3 in DNA: TGTGCCAGCTCACCACTTGGGAACAGGGGGACAGATACGCAGTATTTT. Variable domain in full (rest from reference TRBV18 and TRBJ2-3): NAGVMQNPRHLVRRRGQEARLRCSPMKGHSHVYWYRQLPEEGLKFMVYLQKENIIDESGMPKERFSAEFPKEGPSILRIQQVVRGDSAAYFCASSPLGNRGTDTQYFGPGTRLTVL.

The chain carries TRBV4-2 and TRBJ1-1; a possible D gene is TRBD1 (6 bases). V shed 3 bases and J shed 0 bases, with 11 bases lying between them. Germline CDR1 LGHNA, CDR2 YNFKEQ. This CDR3 is built from 15 residues. CDR3: CASSQLQGMNTEAFF. DNA of the CDR3: TGTGCCAGCAGCCAGCTACAGGGAATGAACACTGAAGCTTTCTTT.

This clonotype was counted between two and nine times. The V gene is TRBV5-5, the J gene TRBJ1-6, with no clear D. The ends were cut back, 4 bases at V and 7 bases at J, with 12 bases in the middle. Germline assignment: CDR1 SGHKS and CDR2 YYEKEE (reference sequence). The CDR3 has 14 residues. The CDR3 sequence is CASSARESNSPLHF. The CDR3 coding sequence is TGTGCCAGCAGCGCCCGGGAAAGCAATTCACCCCTCCACTTT.

The V gene is TRBV5-4, the J gene TRBJ2-5; unclear D gene. The end of the DNA fits TRBJ2-7 better, so the J call may be wrong. CDR3 length: 14 amino acids. CDR1 SGHNT and CDR2 YYREEE come from the germline V gene (reference sequence). The CDR3 coding sequence is TGTGCCAGCAGCTTGGATGGCGGAGCCTACGAGCAGTACTTC. It yields the protein CASSLDGGAYEQYF.

This chain links TRBV5-1 with TRBJ2-1; 8 bases map to TRBD2. The CDR3 runs to 17 residues. J was trimmed by 1 base and V by 4 bases; bases with no gene match: 10. CDR1 is SGHRS and CDR2 is YFSETQ in the germline V gene. CDR3 bases: TGCGCCAGCAGCCAGACTAGCGTGAGGGAATCCTACAATGAGCAGTTCTTC. It yields the protein CASSQTSVRESYNEQFF.

This chain uses TRBV28 with TRBJ2-7; D not resolved. Germline V gene sequence: CDR1 MDHEN, CDR2 SYDVKM. The CDR3 has 14 residues. Trimming left V 5 bases short and J 2 bases short, with 13 bases between. CDR3 sequence: CASSPLAVTYEQYF. The CDR3 bases are TGTGCCAGCAGTCCTCTGGCTGTTACCTACGAGCAGTACTTC.